This T cell receptor beta chain was found in a study of T-cell reconstitution after alpha-beta-depleted transplantation in children. Broader study findings: One year after transplant, T-cell counts and diversity came mostly from newly produced T cells. Approximately two months post-transplant, alpha-beta T cells reportedly originated from several hundred expanded graft clones. Day-60 TCRbeta diversity that was high in some patients was derived from surviving recipient T cells and thymic progenitors.

Unique molecular identifiers were incorporated into the prepared TCRbeta library. TCRdb recomputed calls from the PCR reads with MiXCR, one row per CDR3 protein. The table has some 300,000 distinct CDR3 sequences, about 9.5% seen once; the top ten hold less than 8%. This clonotype showed up many times. Its antigen remains unknown. Trimming shortened V by 5 bases and J by 7 bases, and 14 bases separated the two germline ends. CDR3 size: 14 residues. The V gene's germline CDR1 is SGHTA and CDR2 FQGNSA. This specimen was PBMCs, taken before TCRalphabeta/CD19-depleted stem cell transplant. The rearrangement links TRBV7-2 to TRBJ1-4; maybe TRBD1 (5 bases). This clonotype was obtained from a boy younger than two with acute myeloid leukemia, due to receive a stem cell transplant. This chain's CDR3 is CASSGVGRGEKLFF. CDR3 coding DNA: TGTGCCAGCAGCGGGGTGGGGCGAGGTGAAAAACTGTTTTTT.